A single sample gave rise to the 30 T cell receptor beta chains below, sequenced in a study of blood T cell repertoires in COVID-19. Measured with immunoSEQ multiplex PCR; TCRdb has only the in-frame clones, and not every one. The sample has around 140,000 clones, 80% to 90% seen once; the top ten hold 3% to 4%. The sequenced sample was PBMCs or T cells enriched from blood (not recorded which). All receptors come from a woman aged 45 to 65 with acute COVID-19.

The CDR3 nucleotides are TGCGCCAGCAGCCTTCTAGCTGCGGCTAGCACAGATACGCAGTATTTT. Translation gives CASSLLAAASTDTQYF. V and J are TRBV4-3 and TRBJ2-3; the D gene is possibly TRBD2 (5 bases). Trimming removed 4 bases from V and 0 bases from J, with 14 bases in between. CDR3 length equals 16 residues. Germline V gene sequence: CDR1 LGHNA, CDR2 YSLEER.

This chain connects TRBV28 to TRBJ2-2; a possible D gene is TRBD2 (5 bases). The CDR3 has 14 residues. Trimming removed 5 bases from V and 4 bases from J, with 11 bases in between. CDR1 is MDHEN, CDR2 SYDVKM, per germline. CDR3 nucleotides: TGTGCCAGCAGTCCCGGACTGAGCACCGGGGAGCTGTTTTTT. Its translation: CASSPGLSTGELFF.

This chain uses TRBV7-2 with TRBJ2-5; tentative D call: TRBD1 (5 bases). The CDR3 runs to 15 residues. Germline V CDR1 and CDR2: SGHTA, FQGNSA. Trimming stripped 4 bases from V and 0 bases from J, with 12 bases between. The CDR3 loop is CASSSQGLYQETQYF. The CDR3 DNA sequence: TGTGCCAGCAGCTCTCAGGGCCTATACCAAGAGACCCAGTACTTC.

CDR3 bases: TGTGCCAGCAGCTTGCGGGACTTCCCCTACAATGAGCAGTTCTTC. It specifies CASSLRDFPYNEQFF. The chain recombines TRBV11-2 with TRBJ2-1; weak D call: TRBD2 (6 bases). This CDR3 region has 15 residues. Germline assignment: CDR1 SGHAT and CDR2 FQNNGV. The V end lost 3 bases, the J end lost 2 bases, and 11 bases lay between the germline ends.

The CDR3 reads CAISDRENYGYTF. CDR3 DNA sequence: TGTGCCATCAGTGATCGGGAAAACTATGGCTACACCTTC. The chain couples TRBV10-3 to TRBJ1-2; D remains unclear. The CDR3 spans 13 residues. Germline V gene data show CDR1 as ENHRY and CDR2 as SYGVKD. Trimming took off 3 bases at V and 2 bases at J, with 7 bases between the two ends.

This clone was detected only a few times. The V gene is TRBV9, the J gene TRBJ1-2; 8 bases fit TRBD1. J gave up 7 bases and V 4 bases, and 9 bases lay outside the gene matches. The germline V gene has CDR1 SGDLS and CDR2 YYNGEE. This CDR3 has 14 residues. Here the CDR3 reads CASSPWAGGIGYTF. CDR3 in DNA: TGTGCCAGCAGCCCATGGGCAGGGGGCATTGGCTACACCTTC. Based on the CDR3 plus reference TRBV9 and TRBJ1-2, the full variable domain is DSGVTQTPKHLITATGQRVTLRCSPRSGDLSVYWYQQSLDQGLQFLIQYYNGEERAKGNILERFSAQQFPDLHSELNLSSLELGDSALYFCASSPWAGGIGYTFGSGTRLTVV.

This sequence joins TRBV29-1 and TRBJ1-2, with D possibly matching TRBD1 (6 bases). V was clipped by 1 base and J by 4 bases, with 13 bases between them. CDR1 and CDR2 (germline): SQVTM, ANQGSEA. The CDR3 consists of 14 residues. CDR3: CSVEVSGAGYGYTF. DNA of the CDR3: TGCAGCGTTGAAGTGTCAGGGGCTGGCTATGGCTACACCTTC.

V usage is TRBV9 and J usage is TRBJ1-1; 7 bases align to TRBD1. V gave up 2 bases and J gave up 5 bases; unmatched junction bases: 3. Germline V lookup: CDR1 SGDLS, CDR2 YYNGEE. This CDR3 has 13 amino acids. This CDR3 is CASSVLTGTEAFF. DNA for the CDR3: TGTGCCAGCAGCGTTCTGACAGGGACTGAAGCTTTCTTT.

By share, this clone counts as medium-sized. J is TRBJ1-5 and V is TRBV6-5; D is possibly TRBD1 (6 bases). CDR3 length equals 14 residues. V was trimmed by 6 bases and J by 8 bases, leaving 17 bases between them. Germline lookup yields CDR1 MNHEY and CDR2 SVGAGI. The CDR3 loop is CASRTNRDLEPQHF. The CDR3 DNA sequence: TGTGCCAGCAGAACGAACAGGGATTTAGAGCCCCAGCATTTT.

The CDR3 region has the DNA TGCGCCAGCAGGAGGAGAGGAGACTCCTACAATGAGCAGTTCTTC. This translates into CASRRRGDSYNEQFF. V and J are TRBV5-1 and TRBJ2-1; D ambiguous. Germline V CDR1 and CDR2: SGHRS, YFSETQ. The CDR3 runs to 15 residues. Trimming removed 5 bases from V and 0 bases from J, with 12 bases in between. The variable domain in full, completed from reference TRBV5-1 and TRBJ2-1, reads KAGVTQTPRYLIKTRGQQVTLSCSPISGHRSVSWYQQTPGQGLQFLFEYFSETQRNKGNFPGRFSGRQFSNSRSEMNVSTLELGDSALYLCASRRRGDSYNEQFFGPGTRLTVL.

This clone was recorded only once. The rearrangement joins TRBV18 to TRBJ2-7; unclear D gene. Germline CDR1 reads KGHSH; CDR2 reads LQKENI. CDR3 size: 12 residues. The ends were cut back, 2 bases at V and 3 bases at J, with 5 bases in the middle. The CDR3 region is CASSPEVYEQYF. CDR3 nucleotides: TGTGCCAGCTCACCAGAGGTCTACGAGCAGTACTTC.

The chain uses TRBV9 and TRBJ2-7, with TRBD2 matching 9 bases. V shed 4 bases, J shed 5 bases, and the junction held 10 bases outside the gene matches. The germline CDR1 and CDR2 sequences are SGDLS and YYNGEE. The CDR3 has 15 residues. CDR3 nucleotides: TGTGCCAGCAGCCAAGCCCTAGCGGGACTTCACGAGCAGTACTTC. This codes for CASSQALAGLHEQYF.

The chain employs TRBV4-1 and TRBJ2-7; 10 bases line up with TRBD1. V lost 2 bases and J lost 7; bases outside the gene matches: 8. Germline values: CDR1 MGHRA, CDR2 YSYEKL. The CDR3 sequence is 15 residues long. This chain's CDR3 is CASSQLTGGAGEQYF. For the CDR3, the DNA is TGCGCCAGCAGCCAACTGACAGGGGGCGCAGGGGAGCAGTACTTC.

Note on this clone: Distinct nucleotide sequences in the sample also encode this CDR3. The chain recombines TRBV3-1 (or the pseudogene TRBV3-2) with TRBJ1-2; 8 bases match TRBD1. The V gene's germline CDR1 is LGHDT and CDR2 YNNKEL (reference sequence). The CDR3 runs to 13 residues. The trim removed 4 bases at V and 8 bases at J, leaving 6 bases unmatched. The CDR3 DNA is TGTGCCAGCAGCCCTGGACAGGGCCGAGGCTACACCTTC. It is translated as CASSPGQGRGYTF.

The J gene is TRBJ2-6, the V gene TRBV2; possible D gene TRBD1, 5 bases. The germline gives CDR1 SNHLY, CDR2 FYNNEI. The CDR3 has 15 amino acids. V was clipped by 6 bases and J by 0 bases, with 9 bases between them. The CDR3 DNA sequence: TGTGCCAGCAGGACCAGGGTCTCTGGGGCCAACGTCCTGACTTTC. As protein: CASRTRVSGANVLTF.

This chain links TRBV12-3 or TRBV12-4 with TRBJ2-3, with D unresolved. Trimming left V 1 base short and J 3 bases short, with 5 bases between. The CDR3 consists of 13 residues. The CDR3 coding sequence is TGTGCCAGCAGTTTAGTTTCGACAGATACGCAGTATTTT. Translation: CASSLVSTDTQYF.

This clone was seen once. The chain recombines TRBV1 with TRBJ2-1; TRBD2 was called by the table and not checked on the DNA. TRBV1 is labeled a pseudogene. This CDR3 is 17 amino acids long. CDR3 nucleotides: TGCACCAGCAGCCGCCATTCGGGACTAGCGGGAGCTGGTGAGCAGTTCTTC. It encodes CTSSRHSGLAGAGEQFF.

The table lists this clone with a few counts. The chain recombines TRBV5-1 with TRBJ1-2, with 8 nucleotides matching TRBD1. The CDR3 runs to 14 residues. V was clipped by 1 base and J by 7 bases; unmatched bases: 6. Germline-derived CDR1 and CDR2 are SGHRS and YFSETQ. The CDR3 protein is CASSLWTGSTGYTF. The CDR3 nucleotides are TGCGCCAGCAGCTTGTGGACAGGGAGTACTGGCTACACCTTC.

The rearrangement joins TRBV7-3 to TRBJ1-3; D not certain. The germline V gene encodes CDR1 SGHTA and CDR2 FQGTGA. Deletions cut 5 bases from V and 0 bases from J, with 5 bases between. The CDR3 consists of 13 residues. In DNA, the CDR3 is TGTGCCAGCAGCCGCGGCTCTGGAAACACCATATATTTT. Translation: CASSRGSGNTIYF.

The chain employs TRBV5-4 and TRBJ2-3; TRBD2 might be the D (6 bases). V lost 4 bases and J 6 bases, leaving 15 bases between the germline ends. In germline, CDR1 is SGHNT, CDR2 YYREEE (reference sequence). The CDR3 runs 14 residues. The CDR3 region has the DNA TGTGCCAGCAGCAACCCGGGAGAAGCGGATACGCAGTATTTT. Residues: CASSNPGEADTQYF. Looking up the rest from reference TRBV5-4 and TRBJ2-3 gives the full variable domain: ETGVTQSPTHLIKTRGQQVTLRCSSQSGHNTVSWYQQALGQGPQFIFQYYREEENGRGNFPPRFSGLQFPNYSSELNVNALELDDSALYLCASSNPGEADTQYFGPGTRLTVL.

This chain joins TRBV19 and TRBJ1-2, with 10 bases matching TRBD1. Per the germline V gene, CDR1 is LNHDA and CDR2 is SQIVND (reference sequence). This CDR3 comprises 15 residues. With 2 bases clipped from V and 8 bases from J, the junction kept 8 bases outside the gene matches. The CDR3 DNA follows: TGTGCCAGTAGTATACGACAGGGGGCGGCGAAGGGCTACACCTTC. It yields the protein CASSIRQGAAKGYTF.

The CDR3 sequence: CATSDFGETQYF. The DNA of the CDR3 is TGTGCCACCAGTGATTTCGGGGAGACCCAGTACTTC. The rearrangement joins TRBV24-1 to TRBJ2-5; D unclear. The length of the CDR3 is 12 residues. Germline V CDR1 and CDR2: KGHDR, SFDVKD. The V end was cut by 1 base, the J end by 5 bases, with 4 bases between.

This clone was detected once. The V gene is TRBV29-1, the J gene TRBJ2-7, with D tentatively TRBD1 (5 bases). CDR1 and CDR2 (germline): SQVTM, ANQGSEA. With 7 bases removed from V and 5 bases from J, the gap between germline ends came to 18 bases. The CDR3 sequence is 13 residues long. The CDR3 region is CSAQDTDGHEQYF. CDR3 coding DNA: TGCAGCGCCCAGGACACGGACGGCCACGAGCAGTACTTC.

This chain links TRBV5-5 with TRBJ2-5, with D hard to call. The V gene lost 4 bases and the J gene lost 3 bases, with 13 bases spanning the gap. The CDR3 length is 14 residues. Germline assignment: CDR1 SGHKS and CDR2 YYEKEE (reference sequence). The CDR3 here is CASSPVGAEETQYF. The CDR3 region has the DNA TGTGCCAGCAGCCCCGTGGGTGCGGAAGAGACCCAGTACTTC.

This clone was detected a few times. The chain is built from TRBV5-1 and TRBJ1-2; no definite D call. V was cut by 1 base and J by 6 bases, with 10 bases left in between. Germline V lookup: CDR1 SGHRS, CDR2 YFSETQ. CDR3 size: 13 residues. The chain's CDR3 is CASSLSQLDGYTF. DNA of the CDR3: TGCGCCAGCAGCTTGTCCCAATTAGATGGCTACACCTTC.

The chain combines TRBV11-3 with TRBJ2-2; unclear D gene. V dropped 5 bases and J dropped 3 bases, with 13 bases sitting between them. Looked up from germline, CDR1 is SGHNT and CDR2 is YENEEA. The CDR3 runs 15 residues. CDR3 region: CASSPYLTDTGELFF. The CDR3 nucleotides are TGTGCCAGCAGCCCCTATTTAACGGACACCGGGGAGCTGTTTTTT.

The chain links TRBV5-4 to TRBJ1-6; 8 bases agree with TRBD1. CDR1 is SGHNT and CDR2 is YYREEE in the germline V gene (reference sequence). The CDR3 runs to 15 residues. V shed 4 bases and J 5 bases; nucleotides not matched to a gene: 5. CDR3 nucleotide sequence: TGTGCCAGCAGCCAACGACAGGGGCATAATTCACCCCTCCACTTT. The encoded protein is CASSQRQGHNSPLHF.

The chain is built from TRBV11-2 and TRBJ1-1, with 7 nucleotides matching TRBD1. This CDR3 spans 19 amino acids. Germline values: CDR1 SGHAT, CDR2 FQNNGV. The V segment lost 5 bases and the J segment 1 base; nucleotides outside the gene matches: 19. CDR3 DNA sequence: TGTGCCAGCAGCCCCCGACCGACAGGGAACGAGTTGAAGAACACTGAAGCTTTCTTT. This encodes CASSPRPTGNELKNTEAFF.

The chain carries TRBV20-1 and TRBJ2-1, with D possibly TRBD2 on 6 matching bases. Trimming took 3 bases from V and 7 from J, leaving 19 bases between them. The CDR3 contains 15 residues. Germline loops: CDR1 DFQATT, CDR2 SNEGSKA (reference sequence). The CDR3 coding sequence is TGCAGTGCTAGTTTGGGCGGGATCAGCTGGAATGAGCAGTTCTTC. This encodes CSASLGGISWNEQFF.

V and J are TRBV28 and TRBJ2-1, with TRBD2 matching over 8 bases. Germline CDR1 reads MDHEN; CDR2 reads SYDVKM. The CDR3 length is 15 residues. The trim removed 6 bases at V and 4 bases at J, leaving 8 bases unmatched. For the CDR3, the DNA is TGTGCCAGCAGACGTCCTAGCGGGTCTTACAATGAGCAGTTCTTC. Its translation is CASRRPSGSYNEQFF.